These 22 T cell receptor beta chains were sequenced from one sample in a study of OX40 agonist ivuxolimab in advanced cancers. Profiled with immunoSEQ multiplex PCR; TCRdb holds only in-frame clones, not every one. The sample contains fewer than 80,000 clones, approximately 83% of which appear only once. The material sequenced was CD4+ or CD8+ T cells sorted from blood, taken in a trial of the OX40 agonist ivuxolimab. Source of these receptors: an adult with an advanced solid tumor such as melanoma, head and neck, liver or kidney cancer.

V and J are TRBV7-8 and TRBJ1-3, with 9 bases lining up with TRBD1. CDR3 length: 15 residues. Germline assignment: CDR1 SGHVS and CDR2 FQNEAQ. Losses at the gene ends were 1 base for V and 4 bases for J; bases not matched to a gene: 2. CDR3 sequence (DNA): TGTGCCAGCAGCTTAGTACAGGGGGCAGGAAACACCATATATTTT. This sequence encodes CASSLVQGAGNTIYF.

The chain joins TRBV6-1 to TRBJ1-4; 8 nucleotides align to TRBD1. This CDR3 has 15 residues. V was clipped by 6 bases and J by 3 bases; unmatched bases: 6. CDR1 is MNHNS and CDR2 is SASEGT in the germline V gene. This CDR3 reads CASRGTGGPNEKLFF. For the CDR3, the DNA is TGTGCCAGCAGGGGGACAGGAGGTCCTAATGAAAAACTGTTTTTT.

The V call is TRBV2, the J call TRBJ2-5; D is ambiguous. The germline V gene encodes CDR1 SNHLY and CDR2 FYNNEI. The CDR3 has 12 residues. With 4 bases removed from V and 1 base from J, the gap between germline ends came to 4 bases. DNA for the CDR3: TGTGCCAGCAGTGCCGCCCAAGAGACCCAGTACTTC. Its protein is CASSAAQETQYF. Variable domain in full (rest from reference TRBV2 and TRBJ2-5): EPEVTQTPSHQVTQMGQEVILRCVPISNHLYFYWYRQILGQKVEFLVSFYNNEISEKSEIFDDQFSVERPDGSNFTLKIRSTKLEDSAMYFCASSAAQETQYFGPGTRLLVL.

This chain connects TRBV7-2 to TRBJ2-7, with 9 bases aligning to TRBD2. The CDR3 sequence is 15 residues long. The germline V gene has CDR1 SGHTA and CDR2 FQGNSA. The V and J ends lost 4 bases and 1 base, in that order; junction bases with no gene match: 5. The CDR3 DNA follows: TGTGCCAGCAGCTCTACTAGCGGGCGGTCCTACGAGCAGTACTTC. It specifies CASSSTSGRSYEQYF.

The chain recombines TRBV2 with TRBJ1-5; TRBD1 matches 7 bases. CDR3 length: 15 amino acids. Germline trimming cut 7 bases from V and 6 bases from J; bases unmatched to any gene: 12. The germline V gene has CDR1 SNHLY and CDR2 FYNNEI. The CDR3 DNA follows: TGTGCCAGCATAGACAACAGGGGAGCGGGTCAGCCCCAGCATTTT. Its translation: CASIDNRGAGQPQHF.

V is TRBV7-2 and J is TRBJ2-5, with TRBD1 matching 7 bases. V lost 4 bases, J lost 5 bases, and 10 bases stayed unmatched. Germline V CDR1 and CDR2: SGHTA, FQGNSA. The CDR3 spans 15 residues. In nucleotides, the CDR3 is TGTGCCAGCAGCTCTAACAGGGGCGAGAGGGAGACCCAGTACTTC. It codes for CASSSNRGERETQYF.

This rearrangement joins TRBV5-1 to TRBJ1-2, with a tentative D call TRBD1 (5 bases). The CDR3 is made up of 15 amino acids. V was shortened by 0 bases and J by 3 bases, with 12 bases between the two germline ends. Germline V gives CDR1 SGHRS, CDR2 YFSETQ. The CDR3 loop is CASSLAPGSDYGYTF. The DNA of the CDR3 is TGCGCCAGCAGCTTGGCCCCAGGGAGCGACTATGGCTACACCTTC.

The genes are TRBV27 and TRBJ1-1, with 9 bases matching TRBD1. Germline values: CDR1 MNHEY, CDR2 SMNVEV (reference sequence). V lost 3 bases, J lost 0 bases, and 5 bases stayed unmatched. This CDR3 comprises 16 residues. CDR3 coding DNA: TGTGCCAGCAGTTTCCGACAGGGGGTGGTGAACACTGAAGCTTTCTTT. It encodes CASSFRQGVVNTEAFF.

V and J are TRBV7-9 and TRBJ1-2, with unresolved D. V lost 2 bases and J 5 bases, leaving 15 bases between the germline ends. CDR1 and CDR2 (germline): SEHNR, FQNEAQ (reference sequence). The CDR3 spans 15 residues. CDR3 bases: TGTGCCAGCAGCTTAATCCCGGACGGACCGTATGGCTACACCTTC. It translates to CASSLIPDGPYGYTF.

This sequence joins TRBV5-4 and TRBJ2-7, with 10 nucleotides matching TRBD2. There are 14 residues in the CDR3. The V gene end was trimmed by 3 bases and the J gene end by 3 bases; junction bases not matched to a gene: 3. Germline V lookup: CDR1 SGHNT, CDR2 YYREEE (reference sequence). The CDR3 DNA reads TGTGCCAGCAGCTCTAGCGGGGGACTCTACGAGCAGTACTTC. It codes for CASSSSGGLYEQYF.

This chain links TRBV5-5 with TRBJ1-5, with D possibly TRBD1 on 5 matching bases. Germline V gene sequence: CDR1 SGHKS, CDR2 YYEKEE (reference sequence). CDR3 length: 15 residues. V lost 0 bases, J lost 3 bases, and 10 bases lay in between. The CDR3 protein is CASSLGVGANQPQHF. For the CDR3, the DNA is TGTGCCAGCAGCTTGGGAGTTGGGGCCAATCAGCCCCAGCATTTT.

The genes are TRBV19 and TRBJ1-1; D gene unclear. Germline V CDR1 and CDR2: LNHDA, SQIVND (reference sequence). The CDR3 length is 15 residues. Trimming stripped 6 bases from V and 2 bases from J, with 16 bases between. CDR3 DNA: TGTGCCAGTAGGGCTGATCTAAAGGGTAACACTGAAGCTTTCTTT. Amino acids: CASRADLKGNTEAFF.

The chain joins TRBV5-3 to TRBJ2-5, with D perhaps TRBD2 (6 bases). TRBV5-3 is classed as an ORF, of uncertain function. The ends were cut back, 0 bases at V and 2 bases at J, with 23 bases in the middle. The CDR3 is 19 residues long. As DNA, the CDR3 is TGTGCCAGAAGCTTGGACGGTGGTGGCGGGGCGGTACCTCAAGAGACCCAGTACTTC. This encodes CARSLDGGGGAVPQETQYF.

The rearrangement joins TRBV19 to TRBJ1-5; 8 nucleotides match TRBD1. V trimming: 0 bases; J trimming: 7 bases; junction bases outside the gene matches: 2. The CDR3 covers 14 residues. Germline V gives CDR1 LNHDA, CDR2 SQIVND (reference sequence). CDR3 amino acids: CASSIEDRAQPQHF. The CDR3 region has the DNA TGTGCCAGTAGTATAGAGGACAGGGCCCAGCCCCAGCATTTT. The variable domain in full, completed from reference TRBV19 and TRBJ1-5, reads DGGITQSPKYLFRKEGQNVTLSCEQNLNHDAMYWYRQDPGQGLRLIYYSQIVNDFQKGDIAEGYSVSREKKESFPLTVTSAQKNPTAFYLCASSIEDRAQPQHFGDGTRLSIL.

V is TRBV27 and J is TRBJ1-1, with D possibly matching TRBD1 (6 bases). The CDR3 covers 15 residues. Per the germline V gene, CDR1 is MNHEY and CDR2 is SMNVEV (reference sequence). Trimming pared 3 bases from V and 1 base from J, leaving 12 bases between. The CDR3: CASSFLTGWNTEAFF. DNA for the CDR3: TGTGCCAGCAGTTTTCTCACAGGGTGGAACACTGAAGCTTTCTTT.

The V call is TRBV28, the J call TRBJ1-2; 8 bases agree with TRBD1. V dropped 7 bases and J dropped 8; count of bases not matched to a gene: 9. This CDR3 has 13 residues. Germline V lookup: CDR1 MDHEN, CDR2 SYDVKM. CDR3 sequence: CASTPGQVGGYTF. The CDR3 DNA sequence: TGTGCCAGCACCCCGGGACAGGTAGGGGGCTACACCTTC.

This chain connects TRBV6-5 to TRBJ1-2; possibly TRBD1 for D (6 bases). V shed 5 bases and J shed 3 bases, with 10 bases lying between them. The CDR3 loop spans 13 amino acids. Per germline, CDR1 MNHEY and CDR2 SVGAGI. The CDR3 is CASSTTGYYGYTF. Written as DNA, the CDR3 is TGTGCCAGCAGTACCACAGGGTACTATGGCTACACCTTC.

The gene calls are TRBV18 and TRBJ1-4; 7 positions agree with TRBD1. Looked up from germline, CDR1 is KGHSH and CDR2 is LQKENI. The CDR3 extends over 13 amino acids. J lost 3 bases, V lost 8 bases, and 3 bases had no gene match. CDR3 protein: CASEQGPNEKLFF. CDR3 sequence (DNA): TGTGCCAGCGAACAGGGGCCTAATGAAAAACTGTTTTTT.

J is TRBJ1-2 and V is TRBV6-4, with a tentative D call TRBD1 (6 bases). Germline V gives CDR1 MRHNA, CDR2 SNTAGT. The CDR3 runs to 12 residues. V was trimmed by 2 bases and J by 8 bases, leaving 9 bases between them. The CDR3 sequence: CASSDRGGGYTF. CDR3 DNA: TGTGCCAGCAGTGACCGGGGGGGCGGCTACACCTTC.

This sequence joins TRBV4-3 and TRBJ1-1, with no clear D. V was shortened by 2 bases and J by 0 bases, with 10 bases between the two germline ends. This CDR3 spans 15 amino acids. Germline V gene lookup returns CDR1 LGHNA and CDR2 YSLEER. CDR3 amino acids: CASSQIVGVNTEAFF. The CDR3 DNA sequence: TGCGCCAGCAGCCAAATCGTCGGGGTGAACACTGAAGCTTTCTTT.

V usage is TRBV10-3 and J usage is TRBJ2-7; no clear D. The germline V and J ends were trimmed by 2 bases and 5 bases, with 4 bases remaining between them. CDR1 is ENHRY, CDR2 SYGVKD, per germline. The CDR3 extends over 11 amino acids. The CDR3 spells CAISERDEQYF. CDR3 sequence (DNA): TGTGCCATCAGTGAGAGGGACGAGCAGTACTTC.

This chain links TRBV4-3 with TRBJ2-3; D is uncertain. V was clipped by 4 bases and J by 5 bases, with 10 bases between them. The CDR3 covers 13 residues. Germline loops: CDR1 LGHNA, CDR2 YSLEER. The CDR3 is CASSREILDTQYF. In DNA form, the CDR3 reads TGCGCCAGCAGCCGGGAAATCCTAGATACGCAGTATTTT.